This TCR beta chain was captured by sequencing in a study of T cell repertoires in cytomegalovirus infection. The wider study: Indications of both CMV infection and matching HLA type were provided by public TCR beta signatures.

V was clipped by 1 base and J by 0 bases, with 7 bases between them. CDR1 is MNHEY and CDR2 is SVGEGT in the germline V gene. This CDR3 contains 15 residues. The study, taken as a whole, reports: Cumulated frequencies of public TCR beta families served to identify carriers of CMV plus the relevant HLA. HLA-C-restricted CMV clonotypes gave the most frequent clonotype in two of eight donors.

TCRdb re-derived calls from the reads in MiXCR, one entry per CDR3 protein. The sample comprises over 250,000 distinct CDR3 sequences, roughly a quarter of which are singletons, and approximately 15% rests with the top ten. This clonotype has just a few counts. The antigen is unknown. The source is a human donor in good health (CMV status not recorded). Some clones in this sample may be carry-over from other donors' samples. The gene calls are TRBV6-2 or TRBV6-3 and TRBJ2-1, with no clear D. The sample was PBMCs. CDR3 DNA: TGTGCCAGCAGTTACTATCTAAGCTCCTACAATGAGCAGTTCTTC. Translation: CASSYYLSSYNEQFF.